This TCR beta chain came from a study of Graves' ophthalmopathy and Graves' hyperthyroidism. Study at large: Before any treatment was given, at initial diagnosis, peripheral blood was collected.

RNA transcripts were the template, and TCR beta CDR3 regions were amplified from them. In the first round, RT-PCR was carried out with HTBI primers, and a multiplex PCR formed the second round. A single record per CDR3 protein comes from TCRdb applying MiXCR to the multiplex PCR reads. This sample carries 500,000 to 800,000 distinct CDR3 sequences, under 50% of them seen once, and the ten largest clones take over 2.5%. Under 3 months in duration, the ophthalmopathy in affected donors had moderate-to-severe activity, CAS ≥3 and NOSPECS ≥4. Broader study findings: From stable hyperthyroidism, ophthalmopathy was separated by a 13-signature model with around 90% sensitivity and over 70% specificity. Blood also held most thyroid clonotypes expanded above 0.001 frequency.

The germline V gene has CDR1 MNHEY and CDR2 SVGEGT. V was cut by 7 bases and J by 0 bases, with 16 bases left in between. The CDR3 length is 16 residues. Note on this clonotype: As yet, its antigen is unknown.

The genes are TRBV6-2 or TRBV6-3 and TRBJ2-1, with D perhaps given as TRBD1 or TRBD2 (6 bases each). Input material: peripheral blood. This clonotype originated in an adult man with Graves' ophthalmopathy. CDR3 sequence reads: CASTDMGGSSYNEQFF. The CDR3 DNA is TGTGCCAGCACCGACATGGGGGGCAGCTCCTACAATGAGCAGTTCTTC.